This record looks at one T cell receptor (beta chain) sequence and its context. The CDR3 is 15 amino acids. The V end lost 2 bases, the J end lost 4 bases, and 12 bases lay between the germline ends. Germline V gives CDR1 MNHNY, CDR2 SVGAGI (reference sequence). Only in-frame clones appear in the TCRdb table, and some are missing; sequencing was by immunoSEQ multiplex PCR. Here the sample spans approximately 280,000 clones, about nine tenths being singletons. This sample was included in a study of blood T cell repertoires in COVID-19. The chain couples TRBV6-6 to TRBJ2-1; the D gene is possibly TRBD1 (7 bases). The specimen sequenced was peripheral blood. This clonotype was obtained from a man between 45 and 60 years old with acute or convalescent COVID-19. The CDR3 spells CASSYMAGGYNEQFF. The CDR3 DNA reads TGTGCCAGCAGTTACATGGCAGGGGGGTACAATGAGCAGTTCTTC.